Listed below are T cell receptor beta chains from one sample, sequenced in a study of shared clonotypes between healthy human individuals. Libraries were prepared by immunoSEQ multiplex PCR; TCRdb keeps only in-frame clonotypes and omits some of them. The repertoire holds approximately 2.4 million clones, with under 97% as singletons. The source material was naive CD4+ T cells sorted from blood. The receptors stem from a man aged 18 to 29 in good health. Both conserved end residues are part of each CDR3.

v_call	j_call	cdr3_aa
TRBV7-9	TRBJ2-7	CASNLAGVHYEQYF
TRBV7-6	TRBJ2-3	CASSSGLRGRRGGHNTQYF
TRBV4-2	TRBJ1-5	CASSQGQGANQPQHF
TRBV2	TRBJ2-7	CASSTVRYEQYF
TRBV19	TRBJ2-3	CASSIGQGAGTQYF
TRBV5-4	TRBJ1-6	CASSPIQGDNSPLHF
TRBV27	TRBJ2-2	CASSLTGTTGNTGELFF
TRBV28	TRBJ1-4	CASSLDRGQYEKLFF
TRBV5-6	TRBJ1-5	CASSLRDRQNQPQHF
TRBV29-1	TRBJ2-5	CSVARDSQETQYF
TRBV11-3	TRBJ2-7	CASSQTGSYEQYF
TRBV6-1	TRBJ1-2	CASTRTANYGYTF
TRBV9	TRBJ2-3	CASSVDLSGTQYF
TRBV27	TRBJ1-1	CASSPMTGNTEAFF
TRBV29-1	TRBJ2-3	CSVVNRGGTDTQYF
TRBV13	TRBJ2-1	CASSRGGTGLNEQFF
TRBV28	TRBJ1-2	CASRDFGSISF
TRBV7-2	TRBJ1-2	CASSLSLGAYGYTF
TRBV4-1	TRBJ1-4	CASSQGTGDEKLFF
TRBV2	TRBJ2-7	CASSSAREAPYEQYF
TRBV27	TRBJ2-2	CASSPSGGTGELFF
TRBV6-1	TRBJ1-5	CASSGTGSNQPQHF
TRBV6-1	TRBJ1-2	CASREGSETNYGYTF
TRBV10-1	TRBJ2-3	CASSRTSGPTDTQYF
TRBV6-4	TRBJ2-5	CANLGQDQETQYF
TRBV6-1	TRBJ2-5	CASTSRAIQETQYF
TRBV5-1	TRBJ2-6	CASSLGRWTTGANVLTF
TRBV6-1	TRBJ1-4	CASSGRQGLGYEKLFF
TRBV4-2	TRBJ2-3	CASSQDGVDTQYF
TRBV7-7	TRBJ1-2	CASSLRHGYTF
TRBV18	TRBJ1-3	CASSPPGFRTGNTIYF
TRBV7-2	TRBJ2-1	CASSLGPDEQFF
TRBV27	TRBJ2-7	CASSFALSYEQYF
TRBV6-6	TRBJ1-5	CASRFGYSNQPQHF
TRBV5-1	TRBJ1-2	CASSSGTAEAHSGYTF
TRBV10-1	TRBJ1-4	CASTEALVNPLNEKLFF
TRBV11-2	TRBJ2-5	CASSWGQRIQETQYF
TRBV28	TRBJ2-7	CASSFGPGGQEQYF
TRBV11-3	TRBJ1-2	CASSLGGQGAIILYGYTF
TRBV10-3	TRBJ1-3	CASWGNTIYF
TRBV30	TRBJ1-1	CAWSNWEGTEAFF
TRBV10-1	TRBJ2-2	CASRGQGRTGELFF
TRBV7-7	TRBJ2-2	CASTPLAGVTGELFF
TRBV7-8	TRBJ2-5	CASSPRSAGETQYF